These 5 T cell receptor beta chains were all obtained from the same sample, sequenced in a study of blood T cell repertoires in COVID-19. Profiling relied on immunoSEQ multiplex PCR, and the TCRdb table lists in-frame clones only, not all of them. Here the sample spans about 190,000 clones, roughly nine tenths being singletons. The sequenced material came from peripheral blood. All receptors come from a man aged 25 to 40 with acute or convalescent COVID-19.

This clone was picked up one time. This rearrangement joins TRBV6-6 to TRBJ2-2; D gene ambiguous. The V gene's germline CDR1 is MNHNY and CDR2 SVGAGI (reference sequence). The CDR3 length is 12 residues. The ends were cut back, 5 bases at V and 5 bases at J, with 6 bases in the middle. The CDR3 DNA is TGTGCCAGCAGTACACTAACCGGGGAGCTGTTTTTT. As protein: CASSTLTGELFF.

In its sample, this clone was seen once. This sequence may be a read error, since a much larger clone differs from it by one base. The chain joins TRBV7-3 to TRBJ2-2; D unclear. The V gene lost 5 bases and the J gene lost 2 bases, with 3 bases spanning the gap. CDR1 SGHTA and CDR2 FQGTGA come from the germline V gene. The CDR3 has 12 residues. CDR3 in DNA: TGTGCCAGCAGCACTAACACCGGGGAGCTGTTTTTT. This translates into CASSTNTGELFF. The full variable domain, rest sourced from reference TRBV7-3 and TRBJ2-2, is GAGVSQTPSNKVTEKGKYVELRCDPISGHTALYWYRQSLGQGPEFLIYFQGTGAADDSGLPNDRFFAVRPEGSVSTLKIQRTERGDSAVYLCASSTNTGELFFGEGSRLTVL.

The chain joins TRBV6-5 to TRBJ1-2, with TRBD1 as a possible D gene (6 bases). This CDR3 is 14 amino acids long. The V gene's germline CDR1 is MNHEY and CDR2 SVGAGI. V was pared by 5 bases and J by 4 bases, with 14 bases between. The CDR3 loop is CASSPTGRGYGYTF. Here the CDR3 DNA reads TGTGCCAGCAGTCCTACAGGGAGGGGCTATGGCTACACCTTC.

The DNA for the CDR3 is TGTGCCAGCAGCCCGACATTGACAGGGTTTGCCCCCTACGAGCAGTACTTC. This encodes CASSPTLTGFAPYEQYF. The gene calls are TRBV14 and TRBJ2-7; TRBD1 matches at 7 bases. The trim removed 4 bases at V and 2 bases at J, leaving 14 bases unmatched. Per germline, CDR1 SGHDN and CDR2 FVKESK. The CDR3 spans 17 residues.

The V and J genes are TRBV28 and TRBJ2-7; D is perhaps TRBD1 (6 bases). Trimming pared 5 bases from V and 0 bases from J, leaving 17 bases between. Germline V gives CDR1 MDHEN, CDR2 SYDVKM. This CDR3 spans 16 amino acids. The CDR3 spells CASSPSLGANSYEQYF. CDR3 bases: TGTGCCAGCAGTCCTTCCTTGGGGGCCAACTCCTACGAGCAGTACTTC.